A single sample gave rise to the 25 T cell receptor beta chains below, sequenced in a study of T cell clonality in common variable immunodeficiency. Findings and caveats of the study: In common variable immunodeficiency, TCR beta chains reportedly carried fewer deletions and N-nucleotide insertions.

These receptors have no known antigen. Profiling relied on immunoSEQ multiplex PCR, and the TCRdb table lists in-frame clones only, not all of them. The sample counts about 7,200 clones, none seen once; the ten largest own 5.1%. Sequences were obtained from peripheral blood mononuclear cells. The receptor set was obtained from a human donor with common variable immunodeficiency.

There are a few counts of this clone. The CDR3 DNA, read in part, is TGTGCCAGTGGGGGGGATACAGAGACC. Residues: CASGGDTET. The whole CDR3 reads CASGGDTETQYF. This chain uses TRBV19 with TRBJ2-5; 7 bases map to TRBD2. The read is 3 residues too short to cover the CDR3 end, so that end is filled in from the germline J gene. V trimming: 8 bases; J trimming: 4 bases; junction bases outside the gene matches: 4. This CDR3 has 12 residues. Germline CDR1 LNHDA, CDR2 SQIVND (reference sequence).

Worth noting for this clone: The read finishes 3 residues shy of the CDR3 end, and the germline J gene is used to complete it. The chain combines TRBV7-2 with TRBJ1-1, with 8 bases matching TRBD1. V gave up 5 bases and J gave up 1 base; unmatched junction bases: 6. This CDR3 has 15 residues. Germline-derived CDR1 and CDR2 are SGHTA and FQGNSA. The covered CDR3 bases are TGTGCCAGCAGCCCCTCAGGGGGCCGGAACACTGAA. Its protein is CASSPSGGRNTE. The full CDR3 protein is CASSPSGGRNTEAFF.

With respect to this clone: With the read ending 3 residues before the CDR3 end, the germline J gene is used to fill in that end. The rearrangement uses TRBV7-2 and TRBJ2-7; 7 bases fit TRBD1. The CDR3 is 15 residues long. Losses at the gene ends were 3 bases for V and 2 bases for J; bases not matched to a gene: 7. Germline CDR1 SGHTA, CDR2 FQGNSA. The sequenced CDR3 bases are TGTGCCAGCAGCTTCACTAGGACAGGCCCCTACGAG. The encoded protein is CASSFTRTGPYE. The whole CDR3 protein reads CASSFTRTGPYEQYF.

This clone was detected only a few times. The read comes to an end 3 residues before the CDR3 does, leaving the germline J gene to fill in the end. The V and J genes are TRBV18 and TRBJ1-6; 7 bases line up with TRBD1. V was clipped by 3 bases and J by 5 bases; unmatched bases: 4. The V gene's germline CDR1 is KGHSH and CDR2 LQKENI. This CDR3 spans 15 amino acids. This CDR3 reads CASSPLGQDNSPLHF. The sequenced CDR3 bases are TGTGCCAGCTCACCTCTTGGACAGGATAATTCACCC.

CDR3 loop: CASSEADRPSYEQYF. The sequenced CDR3 bases are TGTGCCAGCAGTGAAGCCGACAGGCCTTCATACGAG. The chain employs TRBV6-1 and TRBJ2-7, with D possibly being TRBD1 (6 bases). The CDR3 goes on 3 residues after the read ends, and that part is filled in from the germline J gene. Germline V gene data show CDR1 as MNHNS and CDR2 as SASEGT. Trimming pared 0 bases from V and 4 bases from J, leaving 13 bases between. CDR3 length equals 15 residues.

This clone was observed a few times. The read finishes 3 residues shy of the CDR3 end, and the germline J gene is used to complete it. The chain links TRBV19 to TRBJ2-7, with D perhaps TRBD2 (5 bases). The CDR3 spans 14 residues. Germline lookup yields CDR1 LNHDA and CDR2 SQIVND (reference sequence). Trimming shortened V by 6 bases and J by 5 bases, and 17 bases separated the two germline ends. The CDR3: CASSSGVGPHEQYF. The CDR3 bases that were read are TGTGCCAGTAGCTCCGGGGTAGGGCCACACGAG.

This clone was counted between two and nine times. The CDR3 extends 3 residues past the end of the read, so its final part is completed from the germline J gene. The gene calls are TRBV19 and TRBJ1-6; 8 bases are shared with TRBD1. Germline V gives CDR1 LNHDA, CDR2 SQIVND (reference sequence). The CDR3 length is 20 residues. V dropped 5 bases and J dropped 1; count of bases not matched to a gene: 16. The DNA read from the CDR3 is TGTGCCAGTAGTTCTGCAACAGGGGGTCTTTCTAGGTCCTATAATTCACCC. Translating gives CASSSATGGLSRSYNSP. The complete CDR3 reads CASSSATGGLSRSYNSPLHF.

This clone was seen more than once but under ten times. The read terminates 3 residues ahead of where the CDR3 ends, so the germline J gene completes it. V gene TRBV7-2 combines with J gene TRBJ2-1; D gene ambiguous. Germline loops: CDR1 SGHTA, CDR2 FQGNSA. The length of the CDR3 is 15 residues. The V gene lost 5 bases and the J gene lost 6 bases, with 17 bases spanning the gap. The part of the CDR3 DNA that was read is TGTGCCAGCAGCCCCGAGATGACACAGTCCAATGAG. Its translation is CASSPEMTQSNE. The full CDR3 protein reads CASSPEMTQSNEQFF.

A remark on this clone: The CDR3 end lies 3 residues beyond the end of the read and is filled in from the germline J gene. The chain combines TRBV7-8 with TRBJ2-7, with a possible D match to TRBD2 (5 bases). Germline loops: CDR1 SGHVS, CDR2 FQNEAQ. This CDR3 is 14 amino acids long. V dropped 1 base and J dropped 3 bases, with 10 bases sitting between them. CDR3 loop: CASSLGARVYEQYF. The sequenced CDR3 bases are TGTGCCAGCAGCTTAGGGGCGAGGGTCTACGAG.

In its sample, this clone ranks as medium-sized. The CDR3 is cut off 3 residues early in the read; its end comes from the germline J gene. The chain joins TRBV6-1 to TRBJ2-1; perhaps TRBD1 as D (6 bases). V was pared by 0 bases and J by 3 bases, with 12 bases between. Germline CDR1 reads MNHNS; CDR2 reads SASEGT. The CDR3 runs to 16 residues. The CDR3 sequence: CASSEAGQSYYNEQFF. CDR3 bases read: TGTGCCAGCAGTGAAGCCGGACAGTCATACTACAATGAG.

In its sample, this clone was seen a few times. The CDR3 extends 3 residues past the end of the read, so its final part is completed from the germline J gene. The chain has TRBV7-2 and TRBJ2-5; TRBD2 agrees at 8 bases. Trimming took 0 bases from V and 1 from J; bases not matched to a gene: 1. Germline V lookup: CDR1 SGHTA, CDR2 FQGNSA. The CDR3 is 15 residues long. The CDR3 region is CASSLAGTSQETQYF. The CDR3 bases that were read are TGTGCCAGCAGCTTAGCTGGGACTAGCCAAGAGACC. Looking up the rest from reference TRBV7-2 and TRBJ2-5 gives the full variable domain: GAGVSQSPSNKVTEKGKDVELRCDPISGHTALYWYRQSLGQGLEFLIYFQGNSAPDKSGLPSDRFSAERTGGSVSTLTIQRTQQEDSAVYLCASSLAGTSQETQYFGPGTRLLVL.

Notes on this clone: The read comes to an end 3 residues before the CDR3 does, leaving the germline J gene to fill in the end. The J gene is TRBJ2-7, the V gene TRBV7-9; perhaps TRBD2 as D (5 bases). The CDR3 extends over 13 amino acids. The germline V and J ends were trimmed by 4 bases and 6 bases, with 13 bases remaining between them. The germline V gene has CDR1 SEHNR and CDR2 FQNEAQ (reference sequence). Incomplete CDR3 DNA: TGTGCCAGCAGCTCAGGACTGATTCCCGAG. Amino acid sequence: CASSSGLIPE. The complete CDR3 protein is CASSSGLIPEQYF.

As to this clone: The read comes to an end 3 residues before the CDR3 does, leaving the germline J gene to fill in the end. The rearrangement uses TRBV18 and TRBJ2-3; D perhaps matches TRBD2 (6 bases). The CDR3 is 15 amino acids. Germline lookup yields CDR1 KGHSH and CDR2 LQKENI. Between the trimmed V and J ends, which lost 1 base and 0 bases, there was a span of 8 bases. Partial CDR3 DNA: TGTGCCAGCTCACCACGGAGCGGGAGCACAGATACG. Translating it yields CASSPRSGSTDT. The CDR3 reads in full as CASSPRSGSTDTQYF.

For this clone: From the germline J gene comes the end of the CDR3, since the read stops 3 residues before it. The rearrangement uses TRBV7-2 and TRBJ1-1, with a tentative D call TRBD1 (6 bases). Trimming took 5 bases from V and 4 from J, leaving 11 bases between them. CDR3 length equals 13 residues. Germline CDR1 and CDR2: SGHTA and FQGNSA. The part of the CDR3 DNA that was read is TGTGCCAGCAGCCTACAGGGTAGCACTGAA. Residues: CASSLQGSTE. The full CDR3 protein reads CASSLQGSTEAFF.

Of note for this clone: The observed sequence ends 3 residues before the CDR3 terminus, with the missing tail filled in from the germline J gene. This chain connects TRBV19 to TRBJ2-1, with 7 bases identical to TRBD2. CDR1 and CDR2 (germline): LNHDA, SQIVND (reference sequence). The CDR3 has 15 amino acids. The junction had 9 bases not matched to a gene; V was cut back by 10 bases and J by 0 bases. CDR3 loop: CATQEGGSSYNEQFF. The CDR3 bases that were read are TGTGCCACCCAGGAGGGCGGGAGCTCCTACAATGAG.

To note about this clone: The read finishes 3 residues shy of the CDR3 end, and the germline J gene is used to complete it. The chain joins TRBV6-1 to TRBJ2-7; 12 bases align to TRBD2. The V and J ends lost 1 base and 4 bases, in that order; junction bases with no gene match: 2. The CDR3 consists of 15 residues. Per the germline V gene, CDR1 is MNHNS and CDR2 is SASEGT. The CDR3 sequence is CASSEVTSGRYEQYF. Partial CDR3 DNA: TGTGCCAGCAGTGAAGTGACTAGCGGGAGATACGAG.

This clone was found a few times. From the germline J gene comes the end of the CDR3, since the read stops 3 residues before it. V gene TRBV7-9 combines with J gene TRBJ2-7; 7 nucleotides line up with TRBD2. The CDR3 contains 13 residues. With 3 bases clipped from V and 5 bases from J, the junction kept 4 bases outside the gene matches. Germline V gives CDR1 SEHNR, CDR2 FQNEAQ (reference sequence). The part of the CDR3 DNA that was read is TGTGCCAGCAGCTTCCTTGGACTAGACGAG. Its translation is CASSFLGLDE. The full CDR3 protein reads CASSFLGLDEQYF. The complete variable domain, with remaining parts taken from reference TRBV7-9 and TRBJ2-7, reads DTGVSQNPRHKITKRGQNVTFRCDPISEHNRLYWYRQTLGQGPEFLTYFQNEAQLEKSRLLSDRFSAERPKGSFSTLEIQRTEQGDSAMYLCASSFLGLDEQYFGPGTRLTVT.

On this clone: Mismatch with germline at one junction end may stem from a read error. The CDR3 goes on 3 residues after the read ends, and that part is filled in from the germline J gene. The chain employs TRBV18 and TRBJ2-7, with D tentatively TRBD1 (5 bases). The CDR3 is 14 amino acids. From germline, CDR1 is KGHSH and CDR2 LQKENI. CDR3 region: CTSSPRTSSYEQYF. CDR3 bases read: TGTACCAGCTCACCTAGGACAAGCTCCTACGAG.

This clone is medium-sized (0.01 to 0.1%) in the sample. CDR3 protein: CSVDSSGSNEQFF. CDR3 DNA (partial): TGCAGCGTTGATAGCAGCGGGAGTAATGAG. The chain has TRBV29-1 and TRBJ2-1; 8 positions match TRBD2. The read ends 3 residues shy of where the CDR3 ends; the end is completed using the germline J gene. The CDR3 runs to 13 residues. The V gene's germline CDR1 is SQVTM and CDR2 ANQGSEA. V gave up 3 bases and J gave up 7 bases; unmatched junction bases: 5.

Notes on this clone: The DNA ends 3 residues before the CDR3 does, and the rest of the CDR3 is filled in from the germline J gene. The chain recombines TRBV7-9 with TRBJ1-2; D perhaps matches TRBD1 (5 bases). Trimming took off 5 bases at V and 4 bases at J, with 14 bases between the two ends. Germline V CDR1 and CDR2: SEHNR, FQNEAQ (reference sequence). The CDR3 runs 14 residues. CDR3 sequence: CASSLGQGGYGYTF. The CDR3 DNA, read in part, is TGTGCCAGCAGCCTCGGGCAGGGAGGCTATGGC.

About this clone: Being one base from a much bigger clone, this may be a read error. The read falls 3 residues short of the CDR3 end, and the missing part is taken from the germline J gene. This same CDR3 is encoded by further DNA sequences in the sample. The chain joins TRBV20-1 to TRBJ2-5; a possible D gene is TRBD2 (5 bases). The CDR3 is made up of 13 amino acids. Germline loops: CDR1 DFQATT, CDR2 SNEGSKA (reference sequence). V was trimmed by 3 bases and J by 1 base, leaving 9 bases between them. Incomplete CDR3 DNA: TGCAGTGCTAGGACGAGCGGCCAAGAGACC. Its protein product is CSARTSGQET. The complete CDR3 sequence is CSARTSGQETQYF.

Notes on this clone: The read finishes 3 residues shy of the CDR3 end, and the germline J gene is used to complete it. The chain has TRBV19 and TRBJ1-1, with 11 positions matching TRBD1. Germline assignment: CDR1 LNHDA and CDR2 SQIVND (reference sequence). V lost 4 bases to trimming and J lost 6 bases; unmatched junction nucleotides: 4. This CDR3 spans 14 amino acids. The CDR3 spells CASSTWDRGAEAFF. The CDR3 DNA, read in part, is TGTGCCAGTAGTACATGGGACAGGGGGGCTGAA. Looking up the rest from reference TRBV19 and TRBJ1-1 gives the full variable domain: DGGITQSPKYLFRKEGQNVTLSCEQNLNHDAMYWYRQDPGQGLRLIYYSQIVNDFQKGDIAEGYSVSREKKESFPLTVTSAQKNPTAFYLCASSTWDRGAEAFFGQGTRLTVV.

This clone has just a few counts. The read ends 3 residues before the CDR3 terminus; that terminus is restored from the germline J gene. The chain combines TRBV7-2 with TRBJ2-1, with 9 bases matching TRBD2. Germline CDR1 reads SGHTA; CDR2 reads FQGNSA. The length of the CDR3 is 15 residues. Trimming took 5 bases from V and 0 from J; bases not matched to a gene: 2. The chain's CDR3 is CASSDSGSSYNEQFF. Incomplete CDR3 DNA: TGTGCCAGCAGCGATAGCGGGAGCTCCTACAATGAG.

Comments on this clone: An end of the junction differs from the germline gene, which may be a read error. The CDR3 sequence is CASSPGGANTEAFF. The CDR3 DNA, read in part, is TGTGCTAGCAGCCCCGGGGGAGCTAACACTGAA. This chain uses TRBV7-7 with TRBJ1-1; a possible D gene is TRBD1 (5 bases). The read is 3 residues too short to cover the CDR3 end, so that end is filled in from the germline J gene. The CDR3 length is 14 residues. Germline loops: CDR1 SSHAT, CDR2 FNYEAQ (reference sequence). Full variable domain (outside the CDR3, taken from reference TRBV7-7 and TRBJ1-1): GAGVSQSPRYKVTKRGQDVTLRCDPISSHATLYWYQQALGQGPEFLTYFNYEAQPDKSGLPSDRFSAERPEGSISTLTIQRTEQRDSAMYRCASSPGGANTEAFFGQGTRLTVV.

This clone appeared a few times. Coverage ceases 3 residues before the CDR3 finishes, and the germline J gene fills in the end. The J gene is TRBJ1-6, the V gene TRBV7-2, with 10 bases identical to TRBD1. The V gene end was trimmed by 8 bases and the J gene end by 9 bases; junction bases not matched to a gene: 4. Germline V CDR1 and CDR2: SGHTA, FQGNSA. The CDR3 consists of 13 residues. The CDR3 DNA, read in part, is TGTGCCAGCCGCCGGGACAGGGGTTCACCC. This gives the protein CASRRDRGSP. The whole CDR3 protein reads CASRRDRGSPLHF.